A selection of T cell receptor beta chains follows, all from one sample in a study of T cells in Graves' hyperthyroidism and ophthalmopathy. TCRdb independently ran MiXCR on the multiplex PCR reads; one entry per CDR3 protein. In the table there are more than 500,000 distinct CDR3 sequences, 11% to 15% of which are singletons. Sequenced input: blood. Receptor source: a woman aged 40 to 55 with Graves' hyperthyroidism. CDR3s include the opening cysteine and the closing phenylalanine or tryptophan. Each record gives: J gene, clone size, V gene, D gene, CDR3 protein, CDR3 DNA. The D gene is left open where the match is weak. Clone size, where shown, is once, few, many, or a class for clones that have expanded.

>TRBJ2-1|.|TRBV20-1|.
CSARGRLNSNEQFF
TGCAGTGCTAGAGGCCGACTGAATAGTAATGAGCAGTTCTTC
>TRBJ2-7|many|TRBV10-3|TRBD2
CAISEMTSGSHEQYF
TGTGCCATCAGTGAGATGACTAGCGGGAGTCACGAGCAGTACTTC
>TRBJ2-1|.|TRBV4-1|.
CASSQVGGVSNEQFF
TGCGCCAGCAGCCAAGTTGGGGGCGTCTCCAATGAGCAGTTCTTC
>TRBJ2-5|many|TRBV29-1|.
CSVGFQETQYF
TGCAGCGTTGGCTTCCAAGAGACCCAGTACTTC
>TRBJ2-2|many|TRBV27|TRBD1
CASSPPGQGRGRAANTGELFF
TGTGCCAGCAGTCCCCCGGGACAGGGGAGAGGGAGGGCCGCGAACACCGGGGAGCTGTTTTTT
>TRBJ2-7|many|TRBV12-3/TRBV12-4|.
CASSLGQDLAEQYF
TGTGCCAGCAGTTTAGGTCAGGACTTGGCCGAGCAGTACTTC
>TRBJ2-1|.|TRBV6-1|TRBD1
CASSVRDSRNEQFF
TGTGCCAGCAGTGTCCGGGACAGTCGCAATGAGCAGTTCTTC
>TRBJ2-2|.|TRBV7-3|.
CASSLYRDTGELFF
TGTGCCAGCAGCTTATATCGAGACACCGGGGAGCTGTTTTTT
>TRBJ2-1|many|TRBV2|.
CASSVDYNEQFF
TGTGCCAGCAGTGTTGACTACAATGAGCAGTTCTTC
>TRBJ2-7|.|TRBV6-1|TRBD2
CASSEARTRDSYEQYF
TGTGCCAGCAGTGAAGCTCGGACTAGGGACTCCTACGAGCAGTACTTC
>TRBJ1-6|.|TRBV6-5|.
CASSYSSQGMNSPLHF
TGTGCCAGCAGTTACTCGAGTCAGGGGATGAATTCACCCCTCCACTTT
>TRBJ2-2|.|TRBV4-1|.
CASSQYQNTGELFF
TGCGCCAGCAGCCAATACCAGAACACCGGGGAGCTGTTTTTT
>TRBJ2-1|many|TRBV19|.
CASSKPGLTTYNEQFF
TGTGCCAGTAGTAAGCCGGGACTTACAACCTACAATGAGCAGTTCTTC
>TRBJ2-7|many|TRBV2|TRBD1
CASSEARDRDETYEQYF
TGTGCCAGCAGTGAAGCGCGAGACAGGGATGAGACCTACGAGCAGTACTTC
>TRBJ2-5|.|TRBV7-9|.
CATRTELVQETQYF
TGTGCCACCAGGACAGAATTGGTACAAGAGACCCAGTACTTC
>TRBJ2-7|.|TRBV4-1|.
CASSQGWQYEQYF
TGCGCCAGCAGCCAAGGTTGGCAATACGAGCAGTACTTC
>TRBJ2-1|many|TRBV12-3/TRBV12-4|TRBD2
CASSSTFPLAGGDEQFF
TGTGCCAGCAGTTCCACATTCCCACTAGCGGGAGGCGATGAGCAGTTCTTC
>TRBJ1-2|few|TRBV19|.
CASPAKRRDGYTF
TGTGCCAGTCCCGCGAAGCGTCGGGATGGCTACACCTTC